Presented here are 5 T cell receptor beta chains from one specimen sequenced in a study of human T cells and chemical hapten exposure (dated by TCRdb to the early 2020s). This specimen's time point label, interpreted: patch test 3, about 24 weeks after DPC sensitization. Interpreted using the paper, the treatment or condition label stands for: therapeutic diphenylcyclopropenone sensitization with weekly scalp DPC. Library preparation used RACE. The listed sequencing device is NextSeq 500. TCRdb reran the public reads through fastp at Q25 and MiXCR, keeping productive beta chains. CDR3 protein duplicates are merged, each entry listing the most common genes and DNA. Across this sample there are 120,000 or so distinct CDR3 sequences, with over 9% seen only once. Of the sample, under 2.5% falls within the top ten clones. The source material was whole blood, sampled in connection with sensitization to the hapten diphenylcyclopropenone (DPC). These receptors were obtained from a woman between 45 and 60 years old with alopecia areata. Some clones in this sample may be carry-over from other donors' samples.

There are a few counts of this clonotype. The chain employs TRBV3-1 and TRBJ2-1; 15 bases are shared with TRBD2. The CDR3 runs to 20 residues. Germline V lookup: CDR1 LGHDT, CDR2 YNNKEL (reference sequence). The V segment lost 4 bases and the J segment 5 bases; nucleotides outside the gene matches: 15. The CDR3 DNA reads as TGTGCCAGCAGCCCCCTAACCGGACTAGCGGGGGGGCCGGAGAACAATGAGCAGTTCTTC. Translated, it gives CASSPLTGLAGGPENNEQFF.

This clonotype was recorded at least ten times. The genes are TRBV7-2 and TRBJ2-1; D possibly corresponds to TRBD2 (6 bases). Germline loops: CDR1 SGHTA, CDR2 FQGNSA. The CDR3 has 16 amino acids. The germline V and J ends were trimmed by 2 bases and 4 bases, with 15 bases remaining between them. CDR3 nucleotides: TGTGCCAGCAGCTTAAGCGGAGCGGGCTCGTACAATGAGCAGTTCTTC. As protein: CASSLSGAGSYNEQFF.

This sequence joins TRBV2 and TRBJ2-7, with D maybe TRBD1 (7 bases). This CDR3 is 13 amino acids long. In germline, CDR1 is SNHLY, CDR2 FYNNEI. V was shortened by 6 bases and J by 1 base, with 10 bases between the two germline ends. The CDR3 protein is CASRAGGSYEQYF. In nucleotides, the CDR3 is TGTGCCAGCAGGGCAGGGGGGTCCTACGAGCAGTACTTC.

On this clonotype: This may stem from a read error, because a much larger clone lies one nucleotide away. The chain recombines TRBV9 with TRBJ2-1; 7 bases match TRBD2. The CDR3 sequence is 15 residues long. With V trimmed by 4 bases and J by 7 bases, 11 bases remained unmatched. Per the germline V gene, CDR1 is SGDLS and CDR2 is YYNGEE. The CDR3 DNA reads TGTGCCAGCAGCACGAGCGGGGCCCGGGGGAATGAGCAGTTCTTC. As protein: CASSTSGARGNEQFF.

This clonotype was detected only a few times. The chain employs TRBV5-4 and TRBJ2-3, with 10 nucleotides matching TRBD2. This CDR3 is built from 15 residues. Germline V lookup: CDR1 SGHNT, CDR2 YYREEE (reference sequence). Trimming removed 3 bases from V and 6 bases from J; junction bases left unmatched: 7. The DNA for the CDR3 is TGTGCCAGCAGCTCCCCTAGCGGGAGTGCGGATACGCAGTATTTT. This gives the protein CASSSPSGSADTQYF.